The 7 T cell receptor beta chains reported below all come from one sample, sequenced in a study of blood T cell repertoires in COVID-19. Sequencing used immunoSEQ multiplex PCR; TCRdb keeps in-frame clones, though not all of them. The data hold roughly 280,000 clones, with about 85% observed a single time. Sequenced input: peripheral blood. The receptors originated from a woman aged 50 to 60 who had recovered from COVID-19.

The chain employs TRBV19 and TRBJ2-2; no firm D call. This CDR3 is 13 amino acids long. Trimming shortened V by 6 bases and J by 0 bases, and 5 bases separated the two germline ends. Per germline, CDR1 LNHDA and CDR2 SQIVND (reference sequence). CDR3 region: CASRHANTGELFF. CDR3 nucleotide sequence: TGTGCCAGTAGACACGCGAACACCGGGGAGCTGTTTTTT.

This rearrangement joins TRBV7-8 to TRBJ1-5; 11 nucleotides line up with TRBD1. The V and J ends lost 2 bases and 5 bases, in that order; junction bases with no gene match: 11. The CDR3 extends over 18 amino acids. CDR1 is SGHVS, CDR2 FQNEAQ, per germline. Here the CDR3 reads CASSLPSRGQGVHQPQHF. CDR3 nucleotide sequence: TGTGCCAGCAGCTTACCCAGCCGGGGACAGGGGGTCCATCAGCCCCAGCATTTT.

The chain employs TRBV5-1 and TRBJ2-2, with TRBD1 matching over 10 bases. Germline values: CDR1 SGHRS, CDR2 YFSETQ. The V segment lost 4 bases and the J segment 5 bases; nucleotides outside the gene matches: 5. The CDR3 contains 15 residues. The CDR3, as DNA: TGCGCCAGCAGCGAGAGGACAGGGGGGACCGGGGAGCTGTTTTTT. It specifies CASSERTGGTGELFF.

J is TRBJ1-2 and V is TRBV3-1 (or the pseudogene TRBV3-2); TRBD1 aligns across 8 bases. The germline V gene encodes CDR1 LGHDT and CDR2 YNNKEL (reference sequence). Trimming cost V 4 bases and J 14 bases; bases outside gene matches: 9. The CDR3 runs to 12 residues. CDR3 sequence: CASSPSGQGPTF. CDR3 DNA: TGTGCCAGCAGCCCTTCAGGACAGGGACCGACCTTC.

The V gene is TRBV4-1, the J gene TRBJ2-7, with 8 bases aligning to TRBD1. Germline V gene lookup returns CDR1 MGHRA and CDR2 YSYEKL. J was trimmed by 3 bases and V by 4 bases; bases with no gene match: 11. This CDR3 is built from 16 residues. The CDR3 spells CASSPMGDRRDYEQYF. The CDR3 nucleotides read TGCGCCAGCAGCCCTATGGGGGACAGGAGGGACTACGAGCAGTACTTC.

The genes are TRBV24-1 and TRBJ2-1, with 8 bases matching TRBD2. Germline V gives CDR1 KGHDR, CDR2 SFDVKD. This CDR3 has 16 residues. Losses at the gene ends were 4 bases for V and 6 bases for J; bases not matched to a gene: 10. For the CDR3, the DNA is TGTGCCACCAGTGACCCAGGGACTAGAAGTTCCAATGAGCAGTTCTTC. Encoded protein: CATSDPGTRSSNEQFF.

CDR3 in DNA: TGTGCCAGCAGCTTCGACAGGTTCATGGCCCAGTACTTC. This encodes CASSFDRFMAQYF. The chain carries TRBV5-5 and TRBJ2-5, with D possibly being TRBD1 (6 bases). The V end lost 2 bases, the J end lost 9 bases, and 14 bases lay between the germline ends. CDR1 and CDR2 from the germline V gene are SGHKS and YYEKEE (reference sequence). The CDR3 runs 13 residues.